The 24 T cell receptor beta chains presented below share a single source sample, sequenced in a study of T-cell reconstitution after alpha-beta-depleted transplantation in children. TCRbeta library preparation incorporated unique molecular identifiers. TCRdb called the PCR reads again in MiXCR, with one record for every CDR3 protein. The sample holds about 640,000 distinct CDR3 sequences, 15% to 20% seen once. Material: PBMCs from the stem cell graft donor, obtained from the stem cell graft. All receptors come from a human donor who donated a stem cell graft to a child with acute myeloid leukemia.

The rearrangement joins TRBV24-1 to TRBJ2-1, with TRBD2 matching over 14 bases. Germline V CDR1 and CDR2: KGHDR, SFDVKD. J lost 8 bases, V lost 1 base, and 6 bases had no gene match. This CDR3 comprises 17 residues. CDR3 in DNA: TGTGCCACCAGTGATTTCCTAGGGACTAGCGGGGGCTATGAGCAGTTCTTC. As protein: CATSDFLGTSGGYEQFF.

This clonotype was observed a single time. This may be a read error, as it is one base from a much larger clone. This chain links TRBV20-1 with TRBJ2-7, with 9 bases identical to TRBD1. The CDR3 has 13 residues. Germline V gene lookup returns CDR1 DFQATT and CDR2 SNEGSKA (reference sequence). In DNA form, the CDR3 reads TGCGGTGCTAGGCTCGACAGGGGGTACGAGCAGTACTTC. Encoded protein: CGARLDRGYEQYF.

This clonotype came up a few times. The genes are TRBV12-3 or TRBV12-4 and TRBJ2-1; 8 nucleotides agree with TRBD1. The length of the CDR3 is 18 residues. Losses at the gene ends were 6 bases for V and 8 bases for J; bases not matched to a gene: 21. CDR3 nucleotides: TGTGCCAGCAGCCGATATTGGGGACAGGACGGGGTACCTGATGAGCAGTTCTTC. This encodes CASSRYWGQDGVPDEQFF.

This clonotype turned up a few times. This chain links TRBV5-5 with TRBJ2-5, with 10 bases that match TRBD1. The V gene end was trimmed by 7 bases and the J gene end by 4 bases; junction bases not matched to a gene: 10. CDR3 size: 15 residues. Germline V gene sequence: CDR1 SGHKS, CDR2 YYEKEE (reference sequence). In DNA form, the CDR3 reads TGTGCCAGCCGAACCGAGGGACAGGGGAGAGAGACCCAGTACTTC. Translating gives CASRTEGQGRETQYF.

The chain combines TRBV12-3 or TRBV12-4 with TRBJ2-7, with a tentative D call TRBD1 (5 bases). The CDR3 totals 14 residues. V was shortened by 6 bases and J by 7 bases, with 19 bases between the two germline ends. The CDR3 bases are TGTGCCAGCAGCCAAATACAGGAGACCGCAGAGCAGTACTTC. This encodes CASSQIQETAEQYF.

This clonotype appeared many times. The genes are TRBV20-1 and TRBJ2-1; 9 nucleotides agree with TRBD1. There are 12 residues in the CDR3. After removal of 3 bases from V and 7 bases from J, the junction contained 1 base not matched to a gene. Germline CDR1 is DFQATT and CDR2 is SNEGSKA (reference sequence). CDR3 residues: CSARTGGNEQFF. The CDR3 DNA reads TGCAGTGCTAGGACAGGGGGAAATGAGCAGTTCTTC.

This clonotype was counted many times. The J gene is TRBJ2-7, the V gene TRBV20-1, with D perhaps being TRBD1 or TRBD2 (5 bases each). Trimming shortened V by 0 bases and J by 2 bases, and 14 bases separated the two germline ends. CDR1 and CDR2 (germline): DFQATT, SNEGSKA (reference sequence). The CDR3 has 15 amino acids. The CDR3: CSARDRMGRTYEQYF. In nucleotides, the CDR3 is TGCAGTGCTAGAGATAGGATGGGACGGACCTACGAGCAGTACTTC.

This clonotype has just a few counts. This chain uses TRBV13 with TRBJ2-7; D might be TRBD1 or TRBD2, each matching 5 bases. CDR1 PRHDT and CDR2 FYEKMQ come from the germline V gene (reference sequence). V dropped 5 bases and J dropped 3 bases, with 14 bases sitting between them. The CDR3 is 14 amino acids. CDR3 sequence: CASSPGREFYEQYF. The CDR3 DNA is TGTGCCAGCAGCCCGGGACGCGAATTCTACGAGCAGTACTTC.

This clonotype has a count of ten or more. The chain recombines TRBV6-6 with TRBJ1-5, with D possibly matching TRBD1 (5 bases). With 7 bases removed from V and 9 bases from J, the gap between germline ends came to 13 bases. Germline lookup yields CDR1 MNHNY and CDR2 SVGAGI (reference sequence). This CDR3 comprises 12 residues. Written as DNA, the CDR3 is TGTGCCAGCATGGACGGAACAGGGCCCCAGCATTTT. It yields the protein CASMDGTGPQHF.

This chain uses TRBV12-3 or TRBV12-4 with TRBJ1-1; TRBD1 agrees at 7 bases. The CDR3 has 13 amino acids. J lost 8 bases, V lost 3 bases, and 6 bases had no gene match. CDR3 residues: CASSFLSGQEAFF. The CDR3 DNA sequence: TGTGCCAGCAGTTTCTTATCGGGACAGGAAGCTTTCTTT.

In the case of this clonotype: This may arise from a read error, as a much more abundant clone is one base away. The chain employs TRBV20-1 and TRBJ1-1; D gene ambiguous. CDR3 size: 11 residues. Germline V gene lookup returns CDR1 DFQATT and CDR2 SNEGSKA (reference sequence). The CDR3 spells CSAPYSDETFF. CDR3 coding DNA: TGCAGTGCCCCATATTCGGATGAAACTTTCTTT.

The chain has TRBV15 and TRBJ2-4, with D perhaps TRBD1 or TRBD2 (5 bases each). V lost 1 base to trimming and J lost 5 bases, with 9 bases between them. The CDR3 has 14 residues. From germline, CDR1 is LNHNV and CDR2 YYDKDF (reference sequence). The CDR3 DNA reads TGTGCCACCAGCAGAGGGGACCGACAAAACATTCAGTACTTC. It encodes CATSRGDRQNIQYF.

V is TRBV14 and J is TRBJ2-2; no firm D call. Germline CDR1 SGHDN, CDR2 FVKESK. This CDR3 comprises 14 residues. Between the trimmed V and J ends, which lost 4 bases and 6 bases, there was a span of 12 bases. In nucleotides, the CDR3 is TGTGCCAGCAGCCTTCATAGGGCGTCCGGGGAGCTGTTTTTT. Protein: CASSLHRASGELFF. Filled out from reference TRBV14 and TRBJ2-2, the complete variable domain reads EAGVTQFPSHSVIEKGQTVTLRCDPISGHDNLYWYRRVMGKEIKFLLHFVKESKQDESGMPNNRFLAERTGGTYSTLKVQPAELEDSGVYFCASSLHRASGELFFGEGSRLTVL.

There are many counts of this clonotype. CDR3 sequence (DNA): TGTGCCTGGAGTGTAGGACTAGAGCAGTTCTTC. It encodes CAWSVGLEQFF. This chain joins TRBV30 and TRBJ2-1; weak D call: TRBD2 (6 bases). CDR3 length: 11 amino acids. Trimming cost V 0 bases and J 10 bases, with 7 bases left between them. The germline V gene encodes CDR1 GTSNPN and CDR2 SVGIG (reference sequence).

This clonotype was seen at least ten times. The rearrangement joins TRBV4-3 to TRBJ2-7, with no clear D. Germline V gene data show CDR1 as LGHNA and CDR2 as YSLEER. V was pared by 3 bases and J by 0 bases, with 6 bases between. This CDR3 is built from 13 residues. CDR3 in DNA: TGCGCCAGCAGCCAGGCAGACTCCTACGAGCAGTACTTC. Translating gives CASSQADSYEQYF.

This clonotype was recorded at least ten times. This chain connects TRBV12-3 or TRBV12-4 to TRBJ2-1, with 13 bases aligning to TRBD2. Germline trimming cut 7 bases from V and 9 bases from J; bases unmatched to any gene: 6. The CDR3 loop spans 14 amino acids. CDR3 coding DNA: TGTGCCAGCACCACTAGCGGGGGGGTTAGTGAGCAGTTCTTC. Residues: CASTTSGGVSEQFF.

The V gene is TRBV6-6, the J gene TRBJ1-4, with D hard to call. Trimming stripped 4 bases from V and 5 bases from J, with 11 bases between. The CDR3 has 14 residues. From germline, CDR1 is MNHNY and CDR2 SVGAGI (reference sequence). The CDR3 protein is CASSFPEPNEKLFF. In DNA, the CDR3 is TGTGCCAGCAGTTTCCCGGAACCGAATGAAAAACTGTTTTTT.

This clonotype turned up a few times. The chain combines TRBV24-1 with TRBJ2-1; 11 positions agree with TRBD2. Germline assignment: CDR1 KGHDR and CDR2 SFDVKD. This CDR3 is built from 16 residues. The V gene end was trimmed by 5 bases and the J gene end by 8 bases; junction bases not matched to a gene: 10. CDR3 bases: TGTGCCACCAGTGTCCCGGGACTAGCGGCTTCTCATGAGCAGTTCTTC. As protein: CATSVPGLAASHEQFF.

This clonotype is a singleton in its sample. The gene calls are TRBV7-8 and TRBJ2-1; D remains unclear. Germline-derived CDR1 and CDR2 are SGHVS and FQNEAQ. Trimming cost V 5 bases and J 5 bases, with 13 bases left between them. The CDR3 runs to 14 residues. The CDR3 sequence is CASSIRNRDNEQFF. DNA of the CDR3: TGTGCCAGCAGCATCCGGAACCGGGACAATGAGCAGTTCTTC. Full variable domain (outside the CDR3, taken from reference TRBV7-8 and TRBJ2-1): GAGVSQSPRYKVAKRGQDVALRCDPISGHVSLFWYQQALGQGPEFLTYFQNEAQLDKSGLPSDRFFAERPEGSVSTLKIQRTQQEDSAVYLCASSIRNRDNEQFFGPGTRLTVL.

V is TRBV7-2 and J is TRBJ2-7; TRBD1 aligns across 10 bases. The CDR3 runs 13 residues. After removal of 8 bases from V and 3 bases from J, the junction contained 4 bases not matched to a gene. In germline, CDR1 is SGHTA, CDR2 FQGNSA. CDR3 amino acids: CASGRDRGYEQYF. The CDR3 coding sequence is TGTGCCAGCGGAAGGGACAGGGGCTACGAGCAGTACTTC.

This clonotype has just a few counts. The chain has TRBV20-1 and TRBJ1-5; the D is unclear. The CDR3 loop spans 13 amino acids. Trimming shortened V by 5 bases and J by 5 bases, and 13 bases separated the two germline ends. The germline V gene encodes CDR1 DFQATT and CDR2 SNEGSKA (reference sequence). Here the CDR3 reads CSAENGVYQPQHF. In DNA, the CDR3 is TGCAGTGCTGAAAACGGGGTATATCAGCCCCAGCATTTT.

The chain has TRBV11-2 and TRBJ2-1; 13 bases align to TRBD2. J gave up 0 bases and V 5 bases, and 7 bases lay outside the gene matches. Germline CDR1 and CDR2: SGHAT and FQNNGV. The CDR3 loop spans 18 amino acids. CDR3 nucleotides: TGTGCCAGCAGCCCCCGGGGGACTAGCGGGGACTCCTACAATGAGCAGTTCTTC. Protein sequence: CASSPRGTSGDSYNEQFF.

The CDR3 nucleotides are TGTGCCGCCCGGCTGAGCGCGGGGCGCAATGAGCAGTTCTTC. Encoded protein: CAARLSAGRNEQFF. This chain joins TRBV6-2 or TRBV6-3 and TRBJ2-1, with D perhaps matching TRBD2 (6 bases). Germline V lookup: CDR1 MNHEY, CDR2 SVGEGT. This CDR3 spans 14 amino acids. The V and J ends lost 11 bases and 6 bases respectively, with 20 bases between them.

This chain links TRBV27 with TRBJ2-2; D unresolved. Germline CDR1 MNHEY, CDR2 SMNVEV (reference sequence). This CDR3 is 14 amino acids long. Trimming took 7 bases from V and 1 from J, leaving 10 bases between them. CDR3 residues: CASKHSWNTGELFF. DNA for the CDR3: TGTGCCAGCAAGCACTCGTGGAACACCGGGGAGCTGTTTTTT.